The 4 T cell receptor beta chains below come from one sample, sequenced in a study of early T cells in non-severe SARS-CoV-2 infection. TCRdb reprocessed the 5' RACE reads with MiXCR, giving one entry per CDR3 protein. Seen here are some 78,000 distinct CDR3 sequences, 13% observed once, and the top ten hold approximately 5.7%. Material: whole blood. The receptors originated from an adult who was a healthcare worker with PCR-confirmed SARS-CoV-2 infection or an uninfected control (not recorded which).

This clonotype has at least ten counts. The chain carries TRBV7-9 and TRBJ2-7; no clear D. This CDR3 contains 14 residues. CDR1 and CDR2 from the germline V gene are SEHNR and FQNEAQ (reference sequence). V lost 0 bases and J lost 0, with 6 bases in between. The CDR3 region has the DNA TGTGCCAGCAGCTTAGCGGGAAGCTCCTACGAGCAGTACTTC. This sequence encodes CASSLAGSSYEQYF.

The rearrangement uses TRBV6-5 and TRBJ2-6; unclear D gene. The CDR3 extends over 13 amino acids. Germline values: CDR1 MNHEY, CDR2 SVGAGI. Trimming shortened V by 6 bases and J by 1 base, and 4 bases separated the two germline ends. The CDR3, as DNA: TGTGCCAGCAGCCGTTCTGGGGCCAACGTCCTGACTTTC. It specifies CASSRSGANVLTF.

A few counts support this clonotype. This sequence joins TRBV20-1 and TRBJ2-7, with unresolved D. The CDR3 extends over 14 amino acids. V was cut by 1 base and J by 1 base, with 11 bases left in between. The germline V gene has CDR1 DFQATT and CDR2 SNEGSKA (reference sequence). CDR3 coding DNA: TGCAGTGCTAGAGCCATCACTAATTCCTACGAGCAGTACTTC. This translates into CSARAITNSYEQYF.

This sequence joins TRBV5-1 and TRBJ2-1; D is perhaps TRBD1 or TRBD2 (5 bases each). The germline V gene encodes CDR1 SGHRS and CDR2 YFSETQ. This CDR3 is 17 amino acids long. V gave up 1 base and J gave up 3 bases, with 17 bases separating them. CDR3 sequence (DNA): TGCGCCAGCAGCTTGTCGGGGCCCCGCCGGGTCTACAATGAGCAGTTCTTC. This gives the protein CASSLSGPRRVYNEQFF.